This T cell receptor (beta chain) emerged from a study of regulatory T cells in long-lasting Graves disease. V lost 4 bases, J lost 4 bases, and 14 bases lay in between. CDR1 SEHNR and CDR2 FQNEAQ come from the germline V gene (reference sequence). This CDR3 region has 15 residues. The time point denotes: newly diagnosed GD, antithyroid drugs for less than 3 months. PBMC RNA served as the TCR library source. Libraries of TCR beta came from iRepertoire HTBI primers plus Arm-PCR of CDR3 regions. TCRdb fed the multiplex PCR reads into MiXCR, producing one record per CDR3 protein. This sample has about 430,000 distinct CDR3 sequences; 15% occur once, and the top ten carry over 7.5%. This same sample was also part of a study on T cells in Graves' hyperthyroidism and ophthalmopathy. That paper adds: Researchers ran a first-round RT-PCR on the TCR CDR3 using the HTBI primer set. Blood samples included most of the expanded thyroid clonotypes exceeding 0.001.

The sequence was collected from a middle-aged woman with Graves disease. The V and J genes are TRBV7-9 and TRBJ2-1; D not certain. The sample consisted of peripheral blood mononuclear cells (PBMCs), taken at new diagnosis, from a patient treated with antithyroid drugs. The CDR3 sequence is CASSSPSWRYNEQFF. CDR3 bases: TGTGCCAGCAGCTCTCCGTCCTGGCGGTACAATGAGCAGTTCTTC.